A single sample gave rise to the 30 T cell receptor beta chains below, sequenced in a study of T cells in Graves' hyperthyroidism and ophthalmopathy. It was RNA transcripts that yielded the amplified TCR beta CDR3 regions. With the HTBI primer set, the TCR CDR3 went through a first round of RT-PCR. Each CDR3 protein gets one entry after TCRdb re-called the multiplex PCR reads with MiXCR. This table holds about 360,000 distinct CDR3 sequences, roughly an eighth found once. The sample consisted of blood. These receptors came from a woman aged 18-29 years with Graves' hyperthyroidism.

This rearrangement joins TRBV7-2 to TRBJ2-7; 9 bases are shared with TRBD1. The CDR3 runs 16 residues. The V gene's germline CDR1 is SGHTA and CDR2 FQGNSA. Unmatched junction bases numbered 15, after V lost 7 bases and J lost 5 bases. Here the CDR3 reads CASTSPTGTGSHEQYF. CDR3 coding DNA: TGTGCCAGCACCTCGCCAACCGGGACAGGGTCCCACGAGCAGTACTTC.

This clonotype occurred a few times. The chain uses TRBV5-1 and TRBJ2-5; D gene uncertain. In germline, CDR1 is SGHRS, CDR2 YFSETQ. V was cut by 3 bases and J by 2 bases, with 14 bases left in between. The CDR3 has 15 residues. CDR3 sequence (DNA): TGCGCCAGCAGCTCTTCGACAACCCCGCAAGAGACCCAGTACTTC. Translated, it gives CASSSSTTPQETQYF.

The gene calls are TRBV16 and TRBJ2-5, with D perhaps matching TRBD2 (6 bases). CDR1 is KGHSY, CDR2 FQNENV, per germline. V lost 2 bases to trimming and J lost 0 bases, with 13 bases between them. The CDR3 is 16 residues long. The CDR3 nucleotides are TGTGCCAGCAGCCAAGCGGCCAGGGAGGACCAAGAGACCCAGTACTTC. Translating it yields CASSQAAREDQETQYF.

In its sample, this clonotype was seen many times. For the CDR3, the DNA is TGTGCCAGCTCACCACTCGCCTATGAGCAGTTCTTC. It codes for CASSPLAYEQFF. The rearrangement uses TRBV18 and TRBJ2-1; D is undetermined. The CDR3 has 12 amino acids. V was cut by 1 base and J by 8 bases, with 6 bases left in between. Looked up from germline, CDR1 is KGHSH and CDR2 is LQKENI.

In this sample, this clonotype turned up a few times. The rearrangement uses TRBV24-1 and TRBJ2-7; D tentatively reads TRBD1 or TRBD2 (5 bases each). CDR3 size: 14 residues. The V end lost 9 bases, the J end lost 1 base, and 15 bases lay between the germline ends. Germline-derived CDR1 and CDR2 are KGHDR and SFDVKD. The CDR3 nucleotides are TGTGCCACCTCCTCGAGCAGGGAGTCCTACGAGCAGTACTTC. It encodes CATSSSRESYEQYF.

This clonotype was detected ten times or more. The chain couples TRBV5-6 to TRBJ1-2; 7 bases map to TRBD1. CDR1 is SGHDT and CDR2 is YYEEEE in the germline V gene. The V gene end was trimmed by 4 bases and the J gene end by 0 bases; junction bases not matched to a gene: 3. The CDR3 is 14 amino acids. DNA for the CDR3: TGTGCCAGCAGCCGGGGGACAGCTAACTATGGCTACACCTTC. This encodes CASSRGTANYGYTF.

About this clonotype itself: With a much larger clone just one base away, this may be a read error. The chain carries TRBV29-1 and TRBJ2-1; 10 nucleotides agree with TRBD2. CDR1 is SQVTM and CDR2 is ANQGSEA in the germline V gene. Trimming cost V 4 bases and J 7 bases; bases outside gene matches: 10. The CDR3 has 15 residues. CDR3: CSVGGAGGRRNEQFF. As DNA, the CDR3 is TGCAGCGTTGGAGGAGCGGGGGGGCGAAGGAATGAGCAGTTCTTC.

About this clonotype itself: This may be a read error, as it is one base from a much larger clone. The chain couples TRBV18 to TRBJ1-1, with D possibly matching TRBD1 (6 bases). Between the trimmed V and J ends, which lost 6 bases and 1 base, there was a span of 12 bases. Germline V gene sequence: CDR1 KGHSH, CDR2 LQKENI. The CDR3 loop spans 14 amino acids. The CDR3 region is CASSEGGQNTEAFF. The CDR3 bases are TGTGCCAGCTCGGAAGGGGGACAGAACACTGAAGCTTTCTTT.

Details on this clonotype: A much larger clone sits a single nucleotide away, making a read error possible. The chain has TRBV5-5 and TRBJ2-5; 7 positions agree with TRBD1. CDR3 length equals 15 residues. The germline V gene encodes CDR1 SGHKS and CDR2 YYEKEE (reference sequence). The CDR3 DNA reads TGTGCCAGCGGCTTTGAGGGACAGTGGGGGGAGACCCAGTACTTC. It codes for CASGFEGQWGETQYF. Supplemented by reference TRBV5-5 and TRBJ2-5, the full variable domain reads DAGVTQSPTHLIKTRGQQVTLRCSPISGHKSVSWYQQVLGQGPQFIFQYYEKEERGRGNFPDRFSARQFPNYSSELNVNALLLGDSALYLCASGFEGQWGETQYFGPGTRLLVL.

A few counts support this clonotype. The V gene is TRBV30, the J gene TRBJ2-3; D may be TRBD2 (6 bases). This CDR3 is 12 amino acids long. The ends were cut back, 4 bases at V and 6 bases at J, with 11 bases in the middle. Germline CDR1 reads GTSNPN; CDR2 reads SVGIG (reference sequence). The CDR3 nucleotides read TGTGCCTGGACCCCGGGGGTGGATACGCAGTATTTT. It yields the protein CAWTPGVDTQYF. Full variable domain (missing parts from reference TRBV30 and TRBJ2-3): SQTIHQWPATLVQPVGSPLSLECTVEGTSNPNLYWYRQAAGRGLQLLFYSVGIGQISSEVPQNLSASRPQDRQFILSSKKLLLSDSGFYLCAWTPGVDTQYFGPGTRLTVL.

A note on this clonotype: A much larger clone differs by one base, so this may be a read error. J is TRBJ2-7 and V is TRBV12-3 or TRBV12-4; D unresolved. Trimming shortened V by 4 bases and J by 0 bases, and 7 bases separated the two germline ends. The CDR3 runs to 13 residues. The CDR3 loop reads CASSSRVSYEQYF. The CDR3 region has the DNA TGTGCCAGCAGTTCTCGGGTCTCCTACGAGCAGTACTTC.

This clonotype was seen a handful of times. V usage is TRBV7-8 and J usage is TRBJ1-6; D uncertain. This CDR3 has 17 amino acids. Per the germline V gene, CDR1 is SGHVS and CDR2 is FQNEAQ. V dropped 0 bases and J dropped 0 bases, with 9 bases sitting between them. The CDR3 sequence: CASSLAFMSSYNSPLHF. The CDR3 region has the DNA TGTGCCAGCAGCTTAGCTTTTATGAGCTCCTATAATTCACCCCTCCACTTT.

The sample holds a few counts of this clonotype. The rearrangement links TRBV29-1 to TRBJ2-2, with no clear D. Germline V gives CDR1 SQVTM, CDR2 ANQGSEA. This CDR3 is 14 amino acids long. Between the trimmed V and J ends, which lost 5 bases and 1 base, there was a span of 11 bases. CDR3 in amino acids: CSVMAPGNTGELFF. CDR3 sequence (DNA): TGCAGCGTTATGGCCCCAGGGAACACCGGGGAGCTGTTTTTT.

This clonotype was recorded many times. This rearrangement joins TRBV2 to TRBJ2-7; D not resolved. The ends were cut back, 6 bases at V and 4 bases at J, with 7 bases in the middle. The CDR3 spans 11 residues. In germline, CDR1 is SNHLY, CDR2 FYNNEI. The DNA of the CDR3 is TGTGCCAGCAGCCAAGTGTACGAGCAGTACTTC. Amino acid sequence: CASSQVYEQYF.

This clonotype was counted ten times or more. The rearrangement links TRBV27 to TRBJ2-1; 8 bases are shared with TRBD1. V gave up 5 bases and J gave up 4 bases; unmatched junction bases: 10. The CDR3 is 16 amino acids. Germline loops: CDR1 MNHEY, CDR2 SMNVEV (reference sequence). DNA of the CDR3: TGTGCCAGCAGTCCCCGGACAGGGTCGGGATACAATGAGCAGTTCTTC. Encoded protein: CASSPRTGSGYNEQFF.

This clonotype was found many times. The rearrangement uses TRBV24-1 and TRBJ1-5, with TRBD1 matching 8 bases. Looked up from germline, CDR1 is KGHDR and CDR2 is SFDVKD. The CDR3 extends over 17 amino acids. The trim removed 3 bases at V and 3 bases at J, leaving 9 bases unmatched. The CDR3 region is CATSDTRTGTDNQPQHF. CDR3 DNA sequence: TGTGCCACCAGTGATACAAGGACAGGGACCGACAATCAGCCCCAGCATTTT.

This clonotype was detected ten times or more. The CDR3 sequence: CASRPQDSSYNSPLHF. CDR3 nucleotides: TGTGCCAGCAGGCCACAAGACAGCTCCTATAATTCACCCCTCCACTTT. The chain uses TRBV28 and TRBJ1-6; weak D call: TRBD1 (5 bases). CDR3 size: 16 residues. Germline V gives CDR1 MDHEN, CDR2 SYDVKM. V lost 6 bases and J lost 0, with 12 bases in between.

This clonotype was recorded at least ten times. This chain uses TRBV18 with TRBJ1-1; TRBD1 is a possible D gene (5 bases). CDR3 length: 14 amino acids. From germline, CDR1 is KGHSH and CDR2 LQKENI. Trimming removed 3 bases at V and 1 base at J, with 9 bases between. CDR3 region: CASSPQGENTEAFF. The CDR3 DNA reads as TGTGCCAGCTCACCCCAGGGAGAGAACACTGAAGCTTTCTTT.

The sample holds many counts of this clonotype. The rearrangement joins TRBV20-1 to TRBJ2-1, with 12 bases fitting TRBD2. Germline CDR1 DFQATT, CDR2 SNEGSKA (reference sequence). CDR3 length: 15 residues. V lost 5 bases and J lost 10; bases outside the gene matches: 12. The CDR3 sequence is CSAQPGLAGSGEQFF. In DNA, the CDR3 is TGCAGTGCTCAACCCGGACTAGCGGGATCGGGAGAGCAGTTCTTC.

This clonotype was picked up one time. This chain links TRBV5-1 with TRBJ1-4; tentatively, D is TRBD1 (5 bases). Germline values: CDR1 SGHRS, CDR2 YFSETQ. The CDR3 is 13 residues long. Trimming shortened V by 2 bases and J by 10 bases, and 12 bases separated the two germline ends. CDR3 sequence reads: CASSFLGEGKLFF. The DNA for the CDR3 is TGCGCCAGCAGCTTTTTAGGGGAGGGAAAACTGTTTTTT.

This clonotype was observed many times. This chain links TRBV12-5 with TRBJ1-1, with D possibly being TRBD1 (5 bases). Germline V gene sequence: CDR1 LGHNT, CDR2 FRNRAP. The CDR3 contains 15 residues. The ends were cut back, 1 base at V and 8 bases at J, with 17 bases in the middle. The CDR3 DNA sequence: TGTGCTAGTGGTTTGGAAGGCAGGGAAGGAACCGAAGCTTTCTTT. It encodes CASGLEGREGTEAFF.

This clonotype was seen ten or more times. The gene calls are TRBV3-1 and TRBJ1-2, with TRBD1 identical over 7 bases. Per the germline V gene, CDR1 is LGHDT and CDR2 is YNNKEL (reference sequence). Unmatched junction bases numbered 7, after V lost 4 bases and J lost 8 bases. This CDR3 contains 13 residues. The CDR3 protein is CASSPRTGDGYTF. For the CDR3, the DNA is TGTGCCAGCAGCCCTCGAACAGGGGACGGCTACACCTTC. The variable domain in full, with the rest retrieved from reference TRBV3-1 and TRBJ1-2, is DTAVSQTPKYLVTQMGNDKSIKCEQNLGHDTMYWYKQDSKKFLKIMFSYNNKELIINETVPNRFSPKSPDKAHLNLHINSLELGDSAVYFCASSPRTGDGYTFGSGTRLTVV.

This clonotype was detected ten times or more. This sequence joins TRBV20-1 and TRBJ1-4, with D uncertain. This CDR3 has 15 amino acids. The V gene lost 0 bases and the J gene lost 2 bases, with 10 bases spanning the gap. Per the germline V gene, CDR1 is DFQATT and CDR2 is SNEGSKA (reference sequence). CDR3 amino acids: CSARDPQSTNEKLFF. CDR3 bases: TGCAGTGCTAGAGATCCGCAGAGTACTAATGAAAAACTGTTTTTT.

This chain connects TRBV6-2 or TRBV6-3 to TRBJ2-1, with D maybe TRBD1 (5 bases). CDR1 and CDR2 (germline): MNHEY, SVGEGT. The V gene lost 2 bases and the J gene lost 5 bases, with 10 bases spanning the gap. This CDR3 region has 14 residues. The CDR3 bases are TGTGCCAGCAGTTACGAGGACACCGACAATGAGCAGTTCTTC. Protein product: CASSYEDTDNEQFF.

V and J are TRBV5-1 and TRBJ2-1; D remains ambiguous. CDR3 length equals 15 residues. Trimming removed 0 bases from V and 3 bases from J, with 10 bases in between. CDR1 and CDR2 from the germline V gene are SGHRS and YFSETQ. The CDR3 bases are TGCGCCAGCAGCTTGGCCAGTCTAGACTACAATGAGCAGTTCTTC. This gives the protein CASSLASLDYNEQFF.

In its sample, this clonotype was seen a few times. This chain joins TRBV10-3 and TRBJ2-1, with 7 positions matching TRBD2. Per the germline V gene, CDR1 is ENHRY and CDR2 is SYGVKD. After removal of 4 bases from V and 3 bases from J, the junction contained 9 bases not matched to a gene. The CDR3 loop spans 16 amino acids. The CDR3 region is CAISGLGGGFYNEQFF. CDR3 nucleotide sequence: TGTGCCATCAGTGGGTTGGGCGGGGGATTCTACAATGAGCAGTTCTTC.

This clonotype has at least ten counts. V and J are TRBV28 and TRBJ2-1; D is possibly TRBD1 (5 bases). In germline, CDR1 is MDHEN, CDR2 SYDVKM. This CDR3 region has 16 residues. V was trimmed by 7 bases and J by 0 bases, leaving 16 bases between them. For the CDR3, the DNA is TGTGCCAGCACCCCAACAGGTTCCAGCTCCTACAATGAGCAGTTCTTC. It is translated as CASTPTGSSSYNEQFF.

This clonotype was detected a few times. The chain carries TRBV19 and TRBJ1-1; tentative D call: TRBD1 (5 bases). V lost 5 bases and J lost 4, with 17 bases in between. Germline V gene data show CDR1 as LNHDA and CDR2 as SQIVND (reference sequence). This CDR3 spans 15 amino acids. CDR3 residues: CASSWDRAASTEAFF. As DNA, the CDR3 is TGTGCCAGTAGTTGGGACCGCGCGGCTAGCACTGAAGCTTTCTTT. The full variable domain, with the rest looked up from reference TRBV19 and TRBJ1-1, is DGGITQSPKYLFRKEGQNVTLSCEQNLNHDAMYWYRQDPGQGLRLIYYSQIVNDFQKGDIAEGYSVSREKKESFPLTVTSAQKNPTAFYLCASSWDRAASTEAFFGQGTRLTVV.

The rearrangement links TRBV5-6 to TRBJ1-6; 10 bases agree with TRBD1. V shed 4 bases and J 6 bases; nucleotides not matched to a gene: 4. The CDR3 contains 15 residues. The germline V gene has CDR1 SGHDT and CDR2 YYEEEE. CDR3 DNA: TGTGCCAGCAGCCCGGGACAGGGGTTTAATTCACCCCTCCACTTT. Translated, it gives CASSPGQGFNSPLHF. Full variable domain (outside the CDR3, taken from reference TRBV5-6 and TRBJ1-6): DAGVTQSPTHLIKTRGQQVTLRCSPKSGHDTVSWYQQALGQGPQFIFQYYEEEERQRGNFPDRFSGHQFPNYSSELNVNALLLGDSALYLCASSPGQGFNSPLHFGNGTRLTVT.

This clonotype was recorded many times. This chain connects TRBV11-2 to TRBJ2-7; D may be TRBD1 (6 bases). Germline lookup yields CDR1 SGHAT and CDR2 FQNNGV. CDR3 length equals 15 residues. The ends were cut back, 4 bases at V and 6 bases at J, with 19 bases in the middle. Here the CDR3 reads CASSSFRVRGGEQYF. The CDR3 region has the DNA TGTGCCAGCAGCTCCTTTCGGGTCAGGGGTGGCGAGCAGTACTTC.